This T cell receptor beta chain was observed in a study of breast tumors, draining lymph nodes, adjacent tissues. Points from the study as a whole: Tumors had less TCR diversity than lymph nodes, more than nontumor tissue. The data were judged consistent with most tumor T cells coming from lymph node and expanding in tumor.

Samples came from axillary lymph nodes draining the breast cancer. This clonotype appeared many times. The antigen is unknown. V dropped 6 bases and J dropped 6 bases, with 18 bases sitting between them. The CDR3 covers 13 residues. CDR1 and CDR2 from the germline V gene are SQVTM and ANQGSEA. TCRdb re-derived calls from the multiplex PCR reads in MiXCR, one entry per CDR3 protein. This sample has some 130,000 distinct CDR3 sequences, with around 20% found just once. The J gene is TRBJ2-7, the V gene TRBV29-1; D unclear. The TCR comes from a female donor with breast cancer. Some clones in this sample may be carry-over from other donors' samples. Sequencing was carried out using axillary lymph node tissue. CDR3 sequence: CSVSRTGSVEQYF. CDR3 coding DNA: TGCAGCGTATCTCGGACCGGTAGTGTCGAGCAGTACTTC.